This T cell receptor (beta chain) was retrieved from a study of T cell changes during pregnancy in multiple sclerosis. Method: immunoSEQ multiplex PCR; TCRdb's copy keeps in-frame clones and lacks some. The sample gives tens of thousands of clones, around 90% of which show up once; roughly 2.1% is in the top ten. Trimming took off 5 bases at V and 6 bases at J, with 16 bases between the two ends. CDR3 length: 14 residues. Germline V CDR1 and CDR2: SGHNT, YYREEE (reference sequence). The receptor was isolated from a female donor in good health, enrolled as a control in a pregnancy study. Source: peripheral blood, taken in the second trimester of pregnancy. This chain joins TRBV5-4 and TRBJ2-3, with a possible D match to TRBD2 (7 bases). CDR3 coding DNA: TGTGCCAGCAGGTACAACGCGGGGGCCGATACGCAGTATTTT. Its translation: CASRYNAGADTQYF.